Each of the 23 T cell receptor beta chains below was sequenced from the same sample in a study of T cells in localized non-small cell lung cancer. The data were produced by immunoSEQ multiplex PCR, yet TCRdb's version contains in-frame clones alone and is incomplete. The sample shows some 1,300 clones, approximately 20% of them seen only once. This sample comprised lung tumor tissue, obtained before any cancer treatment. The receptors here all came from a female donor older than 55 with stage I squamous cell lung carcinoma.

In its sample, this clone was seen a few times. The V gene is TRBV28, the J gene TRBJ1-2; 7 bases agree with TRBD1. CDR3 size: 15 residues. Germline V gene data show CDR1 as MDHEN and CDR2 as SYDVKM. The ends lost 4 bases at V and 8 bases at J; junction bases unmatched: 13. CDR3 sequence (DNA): TGTGCCAGCAGTTGGGAAGACAGGGCTATTTTGGGCTACACCTTC. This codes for CASSWEDRAILGYTF.

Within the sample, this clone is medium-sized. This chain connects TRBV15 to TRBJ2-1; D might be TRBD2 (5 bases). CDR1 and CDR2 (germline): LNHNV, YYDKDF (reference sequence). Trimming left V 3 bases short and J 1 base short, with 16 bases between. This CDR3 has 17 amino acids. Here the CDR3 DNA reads TGTGCCACCAGCAGTAAAACGAGCGGAACTTCCTACAATGAGCAGTTCTTC. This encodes CATSSKTSGTSYNEQFF.

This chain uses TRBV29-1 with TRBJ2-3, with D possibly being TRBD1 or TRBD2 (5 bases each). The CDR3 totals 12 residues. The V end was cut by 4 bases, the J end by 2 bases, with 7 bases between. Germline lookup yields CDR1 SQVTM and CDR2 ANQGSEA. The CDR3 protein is CSVGGNTDTQYF. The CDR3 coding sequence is TGCAGCGTTGGGGGGAACACAGATACGCAGTATTTT.

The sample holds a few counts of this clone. In DNA form, the CDR3 reads TGTGCCAGTAGTCCCACCCAGGTCGGGGAGCTGTTTTTT. This sequence encodes CASSPTQVGELFF. The chain couples TRBV19 to TRBJ2-2, with D unresolved. V was cut by 5 bases and J by 7 bases, with 11 bases left in between. This CDR3 has 13 residues. Germline CDR1 and CDR2: LNHDA and SQIVND (reference sequence).

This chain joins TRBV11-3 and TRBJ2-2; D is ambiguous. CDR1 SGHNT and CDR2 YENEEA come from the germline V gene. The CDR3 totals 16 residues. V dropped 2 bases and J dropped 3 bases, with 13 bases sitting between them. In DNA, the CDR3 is TGTGCCAGCAGCTTATGGATCGGCGCGTACACCGGGGAGCTGTTTTTT. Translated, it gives CASSLWIGAYTGELFF.

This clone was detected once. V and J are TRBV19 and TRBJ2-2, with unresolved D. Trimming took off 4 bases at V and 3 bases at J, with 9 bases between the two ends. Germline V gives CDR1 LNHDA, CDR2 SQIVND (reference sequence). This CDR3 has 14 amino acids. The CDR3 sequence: CASSNGPHTGELFF. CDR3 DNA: TGTGCCAGTAGTAACGGACCACACACCGGGGAGCTGTTTTTT.

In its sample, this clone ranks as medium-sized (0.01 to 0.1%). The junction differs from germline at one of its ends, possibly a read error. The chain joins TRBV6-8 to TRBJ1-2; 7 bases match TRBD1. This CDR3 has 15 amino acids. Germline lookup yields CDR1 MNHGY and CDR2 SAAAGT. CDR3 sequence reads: CAISGPRQGNYGYTF. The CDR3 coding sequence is TGTGCCATCAGTGGGCCCCGACAGGGTAACTATGGCTACACCTTC.

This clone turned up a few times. Here the CDR3 reads CASSFRVSGGYTF. The CDR3 nucleotides are TGTGCCAGCAGTTTCAGGGTTTCGGGAGGCTACACCTTC. This chain uses TRBV6-8 with TRBJ1-2; D may be TRBD1 (5 bases). Per germline, CDR1 MNHGY and CDR2 SAAAGT. Trimming removed 4 bases at V and 8 bases at J, with 14 bases between. The CDR3 loop spans 13 amino acids.

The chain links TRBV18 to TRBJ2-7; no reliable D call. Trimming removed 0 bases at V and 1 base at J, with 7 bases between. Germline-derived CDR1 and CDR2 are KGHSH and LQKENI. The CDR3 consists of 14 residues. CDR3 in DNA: TGTGCCAGCTCACCACCGACGGATTCCTACGAGCAGTACTTC. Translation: CASSPPTDSYEQYF.

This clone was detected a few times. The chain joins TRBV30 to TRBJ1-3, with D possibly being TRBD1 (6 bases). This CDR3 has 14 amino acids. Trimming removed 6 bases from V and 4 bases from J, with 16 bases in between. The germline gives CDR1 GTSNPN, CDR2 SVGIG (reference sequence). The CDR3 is CACPGRDKGNTIYF. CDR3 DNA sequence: TGTGCCTGCCCCGGGCGGGACAAGGGAAACACCATATATTTT.

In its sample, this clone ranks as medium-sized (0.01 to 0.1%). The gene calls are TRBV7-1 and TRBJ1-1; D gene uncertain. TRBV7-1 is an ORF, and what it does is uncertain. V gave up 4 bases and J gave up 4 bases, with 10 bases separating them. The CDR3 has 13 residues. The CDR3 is CASSLEVFTEAFF. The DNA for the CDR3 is TGTGCCAGCAGCTTAGAGGTTTTCACTGAAGCTTTCTTT.

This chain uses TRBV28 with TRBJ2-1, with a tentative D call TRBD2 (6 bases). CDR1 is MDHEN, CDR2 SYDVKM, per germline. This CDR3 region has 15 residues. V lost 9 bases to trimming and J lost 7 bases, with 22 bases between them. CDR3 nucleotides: TGTGCCAGTAGTAGCGGCCAGTGGCGAGGGAATGAGCAGTTCTTC. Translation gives CASSSGQWRGNEQFF.

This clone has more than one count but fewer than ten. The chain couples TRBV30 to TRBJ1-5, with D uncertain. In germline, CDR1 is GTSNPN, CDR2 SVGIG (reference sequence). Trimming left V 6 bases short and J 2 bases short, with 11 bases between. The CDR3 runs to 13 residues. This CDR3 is CACSPSGNQPQHF. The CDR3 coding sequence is TGTGCCTGTTCTCCCTCGGGCAATCAGCCCCAGCATTTT.

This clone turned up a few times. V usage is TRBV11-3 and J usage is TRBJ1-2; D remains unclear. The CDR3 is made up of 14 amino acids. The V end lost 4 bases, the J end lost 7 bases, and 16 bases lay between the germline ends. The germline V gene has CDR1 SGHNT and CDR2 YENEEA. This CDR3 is CASSSPPSVRGYTF. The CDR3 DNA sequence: TGTGCCAGCAGCTCCCCCCCTAGCGTGCGTGGCTACACCTTC.

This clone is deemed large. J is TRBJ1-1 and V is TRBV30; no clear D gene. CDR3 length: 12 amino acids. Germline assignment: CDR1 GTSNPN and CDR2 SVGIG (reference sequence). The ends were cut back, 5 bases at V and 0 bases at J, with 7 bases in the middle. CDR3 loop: CAWGLMNTEAFF. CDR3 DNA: TGTGCCTGGGGTCTTATGAACACTGAAGCTTTCTTT.

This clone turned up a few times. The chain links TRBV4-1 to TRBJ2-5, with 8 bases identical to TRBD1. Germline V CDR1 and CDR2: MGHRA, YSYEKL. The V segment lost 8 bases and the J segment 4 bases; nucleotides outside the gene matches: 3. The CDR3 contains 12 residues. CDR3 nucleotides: TGCGCCAGCGGACAGGGAGGAGAGACCCAGTACTTC. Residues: CASGQGGETQYF.

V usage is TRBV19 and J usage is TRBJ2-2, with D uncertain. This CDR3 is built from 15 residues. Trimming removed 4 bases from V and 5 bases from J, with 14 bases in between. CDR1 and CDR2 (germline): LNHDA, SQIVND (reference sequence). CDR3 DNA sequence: TGTGCCAGTAGTACCCGCCAGGCAGGTACCGGGGAGCTGTTTTTT. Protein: CASSTRQAGTGELFF.

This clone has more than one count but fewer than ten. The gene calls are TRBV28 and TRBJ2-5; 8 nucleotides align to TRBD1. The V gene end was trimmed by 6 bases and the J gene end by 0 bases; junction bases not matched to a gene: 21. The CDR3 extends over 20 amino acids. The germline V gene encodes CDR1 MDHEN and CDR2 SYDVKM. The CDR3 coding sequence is TGTGCCAGCAGACGGGGATCATTACGCCGGACAGGGAGGTACCAAGAGACCCAGTACTTC. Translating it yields CASRRGSLRRTGRYQETQYF.

CDR3 bases: TGTGCCAGTAGTATACAGGGTGGGCAGCCCCAGCATTTT. This encodes CASSIQGGQPQHF. The chain employs TRBV19 and TRBJ1-5; a possible D gene is TRBD1 (5 bases). The length of the CDR3 is 13 residues. V lost 2 bases and J lost 7, with 9 bases in between. CDR1 is LNHDA, CDR2 SQIVND, per germline (reference sequence).

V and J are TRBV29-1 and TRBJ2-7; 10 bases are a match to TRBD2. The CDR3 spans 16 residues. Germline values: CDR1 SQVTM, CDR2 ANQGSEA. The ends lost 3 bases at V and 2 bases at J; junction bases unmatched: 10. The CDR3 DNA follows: TGCAGCGTTGAGCTACTCGGGACTAGCGAACCCTACGAGCAGTACTTC. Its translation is CSVELLGTSEPYEQYF.

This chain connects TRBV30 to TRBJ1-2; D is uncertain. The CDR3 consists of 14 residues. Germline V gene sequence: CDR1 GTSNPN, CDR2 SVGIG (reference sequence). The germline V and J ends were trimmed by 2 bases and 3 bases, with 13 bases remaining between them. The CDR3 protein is CAWSRRSNHYGYTF. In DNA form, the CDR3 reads TGTGCCTGGAGTCGTCGGAGTAATCACTATGGCTACACCTTC.

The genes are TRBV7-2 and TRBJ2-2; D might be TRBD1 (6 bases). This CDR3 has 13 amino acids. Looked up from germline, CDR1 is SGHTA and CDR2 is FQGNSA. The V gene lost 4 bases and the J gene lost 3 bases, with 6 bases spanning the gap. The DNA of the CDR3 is TGTGCCAGCAGCTCAGGGGACACCGGGGAGCTGTTTTTT. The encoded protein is CASSSGDTGELFF.

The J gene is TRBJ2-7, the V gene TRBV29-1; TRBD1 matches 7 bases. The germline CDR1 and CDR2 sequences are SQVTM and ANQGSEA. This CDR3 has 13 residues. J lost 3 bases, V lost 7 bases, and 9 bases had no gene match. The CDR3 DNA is TGCAGCGCCATGACAGGGAGAAGCTACGAGCAGTACTTC. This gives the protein CSAMTGRSYEQYF.